This T cell receptor beta chain was observed in a study of T cells in Graves' hyperthyroidism and ophthalmopathy. Using RNA transcripts as the source, TCR beta CDR3 regions were amplified. HTBI primers were employed in a first-round RT-PCR of the TCR CDR3. In TCRdb, the multiplex PCR reads were re-called with MiXCR into one record per CDR3 protein. The repertoire holds 150,000 to 200,000 distinct CDR3 sequences, with 8% to 9.5% as singletons. Findings of the study overall: A 13 V-J signature model discriminated ophthalmopathy versus stable hyperthyroidism. The model predicted ophthalmopathy a median approximately 6.3 months before onset. In the blood, most expanded thyroid clonotypes above 0.001 appeared as well.

Hyperthyroidism patients were newly diagnosed, had disease duration under 2 months, and were aged 18 to 65 years. There are many counts of this clonotype. No antigen is known for it. Germline CDR1 and CDR2: SEHNR and FQNEAQ (reference sequence). V gave up 8 bases and J gave up 1 base, with 10 bases separating them. The CDR3 runs to 13 residues. This rearrangement joins TRBV7-9 to TRBJ2-3; D not resolved. The sample consisted of blood. The receptor comes from a woman younger than 30 with Graves' hyperthyroidism that later progressed to Graves' ophthalmopathy. CDR3 nucleotide sequence: TGTGCCAGCGGTGTGTATGGCACAGATACGCAGTATTTT. Its protein is CASGVYGTDTQYF.